This is a list of T cell receptor beta chains from one sample in a study of blood T cell repertoires in COVID-19. Assay: immunoSEQ multiplex PCR; the TCRdb copy retains only in-frame clones and omits some. The data contain more than 110,000 clones, less than 80% of them seen just once; the ten biggest clones take up approximately 4.5%. Sequencing was done on a sample of peripheral blood. These TCRs come from a woman aged 80 or over with active or convalescent COVID-19. The CDR3 runs from the conserved cysteine through the conserved F or W. The D gene is left open where the match is weak. Clone size appears in some rows only: once, few, many, or a class for an expanded clone.

d_call	clone_size	v_call	j_call	cdr3_aa	cdr3_nt
-	-	TRBV12-5	TRBJ2-3	CASGLDSFSTDTQYF	TGTGCTAGTGGACTCGACTCCTTTAGCACAGATACGCAGTATTTT
-	few	TRBV11-1	TRBJ2-3	CASSLDQGTDTQYF	TGTGCCAGCAGCTTAGACCAGGGCACAGATACGCAGTATTTT
-	-	TRBV2	TRBJ1-3	CASRAAGVALSGNTIYF	TGTGCCAGCAGGGCAGCGGGGGTAGCCCTCTCTGGAAACACCATATATTTT
-	-	TRBV10-3	TRBJ2-7	CASATGSLGEQYF	TGTGCCTCCGCGACAGGATCCCTCGGCGAGCAGTACTTC
TRBD1	-	TRBV29-1	TRBJ1-2	CSVGQGHYGYTF	TGCAGCGTTGGACAGGGTCACTATGGCTACACCTTC
-	-	TRBV20-1	TRBJ2-7	CSASMTGTYEQYF	TGCAGTGCTAGTATGACAGGCACCTACGAGCAGTACTTC
-	-	TRBV29-1	TRBJ2-2	CSVQYQGISGELFF	TGCAGCGTCCAATACCAGGGGATCAGCGGGGAGCTGTTTTTT
-	-	TRBV6-2/TRBV6-3	TRBJ1-1	CASSSAGPNTEAFF	TGTGCCAGCAGTTCGGCAGGCCCAAACACTGAAGCTTTCTTT
TRBD2	-	TRBV11-2	TRBJ2-7	CASSYTSGGISSYEQYF	TGTGCCAGCAGCTATACTAGCGGGGGGATCAGCTCCTACGAGCAGTACTTC
-	-	TRBV10-1	TRBJ2-3	CASSEFRGRVGPQDTQYF	TGCGCCAGCAGTGAGTTCAGGGGCAGGGTGGGACCCCAGGATACGCAGTATTTT
-	-	TRBV15	TRBJ1-1	CATSRDGELPEAFF	TGTGCCACCAGCAGAGATGGAGAGTTGCCTGAAGCTTTCTTT
-	-	TRBV28	TRBJ1-1	CAIYGVVGLGTEAFF	TGTGCCATCTACGGAGTGGTTGGACTGGGCACTGAAGCTTTCTTT
-	few	TRBV7-2	TRBJ1-5	CASSPRRDGGGQPQHF	TGTGCCAGCAGCCCTAGAAGAGACGGCGGCGGTCAGCCCCAGCATTTT
TRBD1	once	TRBV6-2/TRBV6-3	TRBJ1-1	CASSYSRGQGNTEAFF	TGTGCCAGCAGTTACTCTAGGGGGCAGGGGAACACTGAAGCTTTCTTT
-	-	TRBV19	TRBJ1-1	CATRRGNRRLNMNTEAFF	TGTGCCACCCGAAGAGGGAACAGACGGCTTAACATGAACACTGAAGCTTTCTTT
TRBD1	-	TRBV28	TRBJ1-2	CASSLSDRGLGGYTF	TGTGCCAGCAGTTTAAGCGACAGGGGGCTGGGGGGCTACACCTTC
-	-	TRBV7-2	TRBJ2-7	CASSSRVGEQYF	TGTGCCAGCAGCTCCAGGGTGGGTGAGCAGTACTTC
TRBD1	-	TRBV25-1	TRBJ1-2	CASGQGSYGYTF	TGTGCCAGCGGACAGGGGTCCTATGGCTACACCTTC